The sequence of this TCR beta chain was determined in a study of cytomegalovirus exposure and HLA in healthy donors (dated by TCRdb to about 2017). Concerning the study at large: According to an earlier analysis of 550 to 750 of the donors, about 180 million T cells yielded 90 million to 130 million unique TCR beta sequences and roughly 280 Gb of sequence data. An early release that covered about 640 HLA-typed donors contained approximately 300 gigabases of sequencing data and about 93 million unique TCR sequences. The genetic ancestry cluster associated with self-reported Caucasian donors included over 65% of the approximately 410 genotyped donors. The study aimed to test whether signatures of past pathogen exposure could be identified by cataloging public T cell receptors. The study profiled the T cell repertoires of fewer than 850 subjects by immunosequencing and related them to cytomegalovirus serostatus. In addition to the first cohort of 666 subjects, a separate validation cohort of 120 different subjects was used. To predict cytomegalovirus infection status, the study brought together high-throughput TCR immunosequencing, statistical association of individual TCRs with disease status, and machine learning. In a later analysis, previously published TCR beta repertoires from some 640 donors were re-analyzed and high-resolution HLA genotyping was added so that TCR occurrence patterns could be studied. The later analysis used no new phenotypic data to find candidate immune exposures, relying instead on TCR beta sequences and their occurrence across donors. An earlier analysis of roughly 580 of the donors used high-throughput TCR beta sequencing to judge whether each TCR beta V gene segment behaved as functional or pseudogenic. Donor age, sex, ethnicity and CMV serostatus were compiled alongside the repertoire data. A later genetic analysis used genome-wide SNP genotypes for 398 of the 666 donors, treating that subset as a discovery cohort. Every repertoire in the discovery cohort had been generated on one and the same sequencing platform. HLA typing covered class I and class II loci at four-digit resolution. Typing coverage differed by locus: A, B, C, DRB1 and DQB1 were typed in about 629-640 donors, DQA1 in approximately 520, DPA1 in 600 to 610, and DPB1 in 400 to 480. A handful of DR-DQ haplotypes were handled as single units for association and clustering because linkage in the cohort was strong. Among about 370 genotyped donors of the cohort, an average of roughly 230,000 unique TCR beta nucleotide sequences was sequenced per donor, of which roughly 17% were non-productive.

This clone was observed a handful of times. Its antigen specificity is not known. The input lacks base qualities; no much larger clone sits a single base away. What the authors observed across the whole study: The presence/absence analyses assumed that sequencing depth was roughly uniform across donors, and that assumption may not be true. When HLA alleles, especially DR and DQ, strongly co-occurred, attributing TCR associations to individual alleles was difficult. Some IMGT-functional V segments, including TRBV6-2 and TRBV6-3, could not be distinguished by the 87-base-pair reads and were therefore excluded. Because counts were too low, about 15 rarely observed V segments, including chromosome 9 orphons, were left out of the earlier analysis of about 620 of the donors. In a later analysis, HLA-associated TCR beta chains were found to be more clonally expanded and to have lower generation probabilities than equally common non-associated chains. In an earlier analysis of 450 to 750 of the donors, most TCR beta V segments appeared in productive rearrangements about 90% or about 30% of the time, broadly matching IMGT annotations. The classifier was reported to diagnose cytomegalovirus status with high specificity and sensitivity in both the original cohort and the validation cohort. A later analysis found that most CMV-associated TCR beta chains appeared HLA-restricted, with HLA associations seemingly driven largely by CMV exposure. In a later analysis, TCR association rates were found to vary across HLA loci, with the most associated TCRs seen for DRB1 alleles and the fewest for HLA-C alleles. In a later genetic analysis, fewer N-insertions in productive TCRs were reported among donors in an Asian-associated ancestry cluster than the roughly 700-donor mean. According to a later analysis, parvovirus B19, influenza, CMV and Epstein-Barr virus appeared linked to several top co-occurrence clusters. It was suggested by the authors that the approach could potentially be generalized to other disease states and immunological phenotypes. The only immune exposure information available for the cohort was CMV serostatus. Most TCR sequences were seen in very few donors, while some public TCRs were found in many individuals. A further reported finding was that TCR beta sequences accurately predicted the HLA-A and HLA-B alleles for most subjects in the first cohort. Because HLA typing was unavailable for some donors at each locus, only the typed subset was used in association tests. A few of the identified cytomegalovirus-associated TCR beta chains were confirmed in vitro to be specific for cytomegalovirus antigens. A later genetic analysis associated a missense DCLRE1C variant with V-gene and J-gene trimming of TCR beta chains, and an independent cohort replicated the association. The study gave a list of around 170 TCR beta chains associated with cytomegalovirus. Linkage disequilibrium might explain the correlated functional status among segregating V segments, but an unknown experimental factor could not be excluded. The sequencing pipeline was judged likely to have produced a cluster of highly shared sequence variants as a technical artifact. At a false discovery rate of 0.05, a later analysis linked under 20,000 TCR beta sequences to specific HLA alleles. In this cohort, only TCR beta chains were sequenced, and detectable features were limited by the absence of alpha or paired-chain data.

Receptor libraries were prepared by the immunoSEQ multiplex PCR assay. For the multiplex PCR, a mixture combining 60 forward primers for TCR Vbeta segments and 13 reverse primers for TCR Jbeta segments was used. The CDR3 region of rearranged TCR beta genes was amplified from genomic DNA with a multiplex PCR assay. The Illumina HiSeq System was used to sequence the amplified TCR beta libraries as 87-base-pair reads. Per the authors' processing: Across the 640 or so repertoires, a later analysis counted approximately 83 million unique TCR beta chains, roughly 11 million of which were shared by at least two donors. To remove PCR and sequencing errors, raw reads were error-corrected and collapsed into unique sequences using a nearest-neighbor algorithm that merged closely related sequences. V, D and J gene segments were assigned by aligning CDR3 sequences to IMGT reference sequences. For a sequence to be retained, a match of at least six nucleotides to both a V gene segment and a J gene segment was required. Rearrangements were called productive when the CDR3 lacked stop codons and stayed in frame with V and J; all others were non-productive. Following IMGT convention, CDR3 was defined as the stretch from the second conserved V-encoded cysteine to the conserved J-encoded phenylalanine. In an earlier analysis of around 570 of the donors, sequences lacking an unambiguous match to a single V gene segment were excluded. In an earlier analysis of some 590 of the donors, a V segment was called functional when productive rearrangements were above 56.7%, and segregating when the standard deviation between donors exceeded 5%. A statistical classification framework was developed to diagnose cytomegalovirus status using the catalog of TCR beta chain sequences. V and J gene assignment, in a later analysis, came from comparing TCR nucleotide sequences with IMGT/GENE-DB human TR gene sequences. Using the TCRdist pipeline, a later analysis assigned CDR3 sequences along with most-parsimonious VDJ recombination scenarios. In a later analysis, each TCR beta chain was defined by its CDR3 amino acid sequence together with its V-gene family, and reads without a unique V-gene family were excluded. In a later analysis, fewer than 600 highly shared, low-generation-probability nucleotide sequences were removed to address suspected cross-contamination and a sequencing artifact. For each public chain, a later analysis derived a clonal expansion index from normalized ranks of inferred template counts within each repertoire. In a later analysis, generation probabilities were computed using a VDJ recombination model fitted to out-of-frame rearrangements, and the results were checked against IGoR. A later analysis scored TCR-TCR, TCR-HLA and TCR-CMV co-occurrence with hypergeometric tests, applying a repertoire-size bias correction to TCR pairs. To estimate false discovery rates, a later analysis permuted the HLA or CMV assignments 20 times. In a later analysis, co-occurring TCRs were grouped using DBSCAN, and TCRdist sequence similarity was added for clustering within HLA-allele-positive subsets. Repertoires with fewer than 30,000 or more than 120,000 public chains were left out of co-occurrence clustering, as were a few repertoires with anomalous nucleotide sharing. TCRdb mirrors the immuneACCESS table, restricted to in-frame sequences. Some clones are absent from its copies; in checked studies, under half trace to an unresolved V gene, and the reason for the others is unknown. From that table come the V and J calls and clone size; the DNA was used to work out D and trimming. Recorded for this sample are more than 80,000 clones; roughly three quarters of them occurred a single time. The ten top clones hold around 20% of the sample.

From the cysteine through the phenylalanine, the CDR3 covers 14 amino acids. Only the CDR3 DNA stays, 42 bases, in frame from base 1. The germline ends are 17 bases apart after V is trimmed by 7 bases and J by 8 bases. CDR1 MNHEY and CDR2 SVGAGI are derived from the germline V gene. In total, more than 500 healthy bone marrow donors made up the cohort. At the time of sampling, every cohort member was nominally healthy, though immune exposures that went unrecorded were likely present. The donor was CMV seropositive and belonged to the group of more than 250 seropositive cohort members. A peripheral blood sample was provided by each donor, and peripheral blood mononuclear cells were used for TCR beta sequencing. The Qiagen DNeasy Blood Extraction Kit was used to extract genomic DNA from the blood cell samples.

The sample comprised PBMCs. The rearranged chain carries TRBV6-5 and TRBJ1-4; D gene: possibly TRBD1, on 5 matching bases. The sequence came from a woman aged 60 to 75 in good health and CMV-seropositive. The nucleotide sequence reads as follows: TGTGCCAGCACCACCGGAGGGGTTGGAGAAAAACTGTTTTTT. This gives the protein CASTTGGVGEKLFF.